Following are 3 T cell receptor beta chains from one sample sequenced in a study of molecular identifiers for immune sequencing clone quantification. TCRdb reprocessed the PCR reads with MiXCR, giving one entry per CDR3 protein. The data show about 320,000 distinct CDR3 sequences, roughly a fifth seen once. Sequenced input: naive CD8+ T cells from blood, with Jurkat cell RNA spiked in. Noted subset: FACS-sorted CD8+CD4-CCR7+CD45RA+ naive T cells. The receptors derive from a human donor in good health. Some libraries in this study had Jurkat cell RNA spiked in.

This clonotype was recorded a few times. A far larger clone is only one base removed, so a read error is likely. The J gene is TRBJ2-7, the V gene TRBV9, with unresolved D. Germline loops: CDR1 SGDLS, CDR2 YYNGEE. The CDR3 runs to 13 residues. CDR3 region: CASSPRGAYERYF. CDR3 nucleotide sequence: TGTGCCAGCAGCCCCCGCGGTGCCTACGAGCGGTACTTC. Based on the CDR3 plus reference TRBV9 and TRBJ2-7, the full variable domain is DSGVTQTPKHLITATGQRVTLRCSPRSGDLSVYWYQQSLDQGLQFLIQYYNGEERAKGNILERFSAQQFPDLHSELNLSSLELGDSALYFCASSPRGAYERYFGPGTRLTVT.

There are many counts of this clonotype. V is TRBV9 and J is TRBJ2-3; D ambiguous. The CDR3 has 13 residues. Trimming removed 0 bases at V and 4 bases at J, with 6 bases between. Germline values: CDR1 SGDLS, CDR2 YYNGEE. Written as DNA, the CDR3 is TGTGCCAGCAGCGTAGATGTATCAGATACGCAGTATTTT. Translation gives CASSVDVSDTQYF.

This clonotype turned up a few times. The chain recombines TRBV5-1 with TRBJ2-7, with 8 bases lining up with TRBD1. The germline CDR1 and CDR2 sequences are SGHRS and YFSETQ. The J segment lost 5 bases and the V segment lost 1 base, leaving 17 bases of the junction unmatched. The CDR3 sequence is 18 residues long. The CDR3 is CASSLTNIRTGPKDEQYF. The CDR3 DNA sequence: TGCGCCAGCAGCTTGACCAACATTAGGACAGGGCCGAAGGACGAGCAGTACTTC.